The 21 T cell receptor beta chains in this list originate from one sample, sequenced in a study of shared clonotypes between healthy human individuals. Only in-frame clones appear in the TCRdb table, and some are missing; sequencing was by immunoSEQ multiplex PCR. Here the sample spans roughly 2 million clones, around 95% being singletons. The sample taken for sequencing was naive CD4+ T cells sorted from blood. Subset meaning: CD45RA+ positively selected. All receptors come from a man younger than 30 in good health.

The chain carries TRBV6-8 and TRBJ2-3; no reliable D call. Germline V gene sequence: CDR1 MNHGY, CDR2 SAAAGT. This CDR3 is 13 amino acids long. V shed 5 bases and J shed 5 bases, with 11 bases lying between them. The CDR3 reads CASSPSNRDTQYF. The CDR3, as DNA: TGTGCCAGCAGTCCCTCTAACAGAGATACGCAGTATTTT.

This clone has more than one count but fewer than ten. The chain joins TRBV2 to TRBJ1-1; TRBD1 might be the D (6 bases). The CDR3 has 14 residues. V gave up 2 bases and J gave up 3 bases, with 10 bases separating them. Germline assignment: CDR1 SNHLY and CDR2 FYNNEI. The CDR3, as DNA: TGTGCCAGCAGTGAACTACAGGGACACACTGAAGCTTTCTTT. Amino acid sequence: CASSELQGHTEAFF.

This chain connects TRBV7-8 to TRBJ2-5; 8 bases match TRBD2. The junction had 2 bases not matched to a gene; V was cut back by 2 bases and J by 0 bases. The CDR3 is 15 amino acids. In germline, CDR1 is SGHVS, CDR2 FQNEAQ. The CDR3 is CASSLKAGDQETQYF. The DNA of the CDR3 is TGTGCCAGCAGCTTAAAAGCGGGGGACCAAGAGACCCAGTACTTC. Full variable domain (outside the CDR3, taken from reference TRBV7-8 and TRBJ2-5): GAGVSQSPRYKVAKRGQDVALRCDPISGHVSLFWYQQALGQGPEFLTYFQNEAQLDKSGLPSDRFFAERPEGSVSTLKIQRTQQEDSAVYLCASSLKAGDQETQYFGPGTRLLVL.

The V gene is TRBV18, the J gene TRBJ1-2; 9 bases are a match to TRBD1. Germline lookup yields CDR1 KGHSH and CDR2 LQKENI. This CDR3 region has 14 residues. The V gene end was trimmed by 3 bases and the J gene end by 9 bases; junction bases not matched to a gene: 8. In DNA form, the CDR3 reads TGTGCCAGCTCACCGGGACAGGGCTCCCCACGCTACACCTTC. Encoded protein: CASSPGQGSPRYTF.

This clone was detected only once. DNA of the CDR3: TGTGCCAGCAGCTCTAAGGGGGGACAGGGTGGAGTGGAGACCCAGTACTTC. Translating gives CASSSKGGQGGVETQYF. This rearrangement joins TRBV5-4 to TRBJ2-5; 9 positions match TRBD1. The V and J ends lost 3 bases and 5 bases, in that order; junction bases with no gene match: 14. The CDR3 consists of 17 residues. CDR1 is SGHNT and CDR2 is YYREEE in the germline V gene (reference sequence). Complete variable domain (other parts from reference TRBV5-4 and TRBJ2-5): ETGVTQSPTHLIKTRGQQVTLRCSSQSGHNTVSWYQQALGQGPQFIFQYYREEENGRGNFPPRFSGLQFPNYSSELNVNALELDDSALYLCASSSKGGQGGVETQYFGPGTRLLVL.

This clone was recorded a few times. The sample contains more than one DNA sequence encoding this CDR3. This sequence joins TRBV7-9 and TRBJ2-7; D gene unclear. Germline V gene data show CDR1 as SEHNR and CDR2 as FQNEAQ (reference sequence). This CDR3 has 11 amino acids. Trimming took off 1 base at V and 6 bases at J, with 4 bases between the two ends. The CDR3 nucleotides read TGTGCCAGCAGCTTAGGGCCCGAGCAGTACTTC. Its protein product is CASSLGPEQYF.

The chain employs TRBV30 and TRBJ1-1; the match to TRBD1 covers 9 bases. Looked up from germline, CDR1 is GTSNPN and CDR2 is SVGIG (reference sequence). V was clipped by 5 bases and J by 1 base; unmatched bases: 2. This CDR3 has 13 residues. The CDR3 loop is CAWGTGQNTEAFF. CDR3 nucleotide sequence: TGTGCCTGGGGGACAGGGCAGAACACTGAAGCTTTCTTT.

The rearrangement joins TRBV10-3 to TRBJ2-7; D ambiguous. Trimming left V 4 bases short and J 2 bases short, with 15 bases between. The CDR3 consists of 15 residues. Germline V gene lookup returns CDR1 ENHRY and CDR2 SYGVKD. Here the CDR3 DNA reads TGTGCCATCAGTGGCACTGGCGGTGCCACCTACGAGCAGTACTTC. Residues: CAISGTGGATYEQYF.

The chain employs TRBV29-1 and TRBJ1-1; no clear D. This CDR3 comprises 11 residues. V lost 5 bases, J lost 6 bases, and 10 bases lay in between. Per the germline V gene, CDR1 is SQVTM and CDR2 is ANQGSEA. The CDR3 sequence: CSVPAGAEAFF. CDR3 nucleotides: TGCAGCGTTCCGGCAGGCGCTGAAGCTTTCTTT.

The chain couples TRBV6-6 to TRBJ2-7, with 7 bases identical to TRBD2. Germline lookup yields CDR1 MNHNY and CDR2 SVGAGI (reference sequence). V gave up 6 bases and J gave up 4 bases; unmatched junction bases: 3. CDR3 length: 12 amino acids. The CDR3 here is CASSDSGYEQYF. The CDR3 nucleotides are TGTGCCAGCAGCGATAGCGGGTACGAGCAGTACTTC.

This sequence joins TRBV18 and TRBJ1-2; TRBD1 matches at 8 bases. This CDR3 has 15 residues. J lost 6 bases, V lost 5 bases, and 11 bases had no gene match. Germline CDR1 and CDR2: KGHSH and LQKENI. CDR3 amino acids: CASSSQIQGEDGYTF. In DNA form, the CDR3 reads TGTGCCAGCTCATCGCAGATACAGGGGGAGGATGGCTACACCTTC.

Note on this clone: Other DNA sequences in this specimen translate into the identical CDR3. The CDR3 protein is CASSPGGQGLNTEAFF. DNA for the CDR3: TGTGCCAGCAGCCCGGGGGGACAGGGCCTGAACACTGAAGCTTTCTTT. The chain employs TRBV5-4 and TRBJ1-1, with TRBD1 matching 9 bases. CDR1 is SGHNT, CDR2 YYREEE, per germline (reference sequence). CDR3 size: 16 residues. V lost 4 bases to trimming and J lost 0 bases; unmatched junction nucleotides: 7.

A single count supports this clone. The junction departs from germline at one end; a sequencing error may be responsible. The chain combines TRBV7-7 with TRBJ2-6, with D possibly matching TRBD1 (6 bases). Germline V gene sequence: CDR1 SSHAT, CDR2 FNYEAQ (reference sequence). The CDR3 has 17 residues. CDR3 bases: TGTGCTAGCAGCTTAGGGACATCCGACTCTGGGGCCAACGTCCTGACTTTC. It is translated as CASSLGTSDSGANVLTF.

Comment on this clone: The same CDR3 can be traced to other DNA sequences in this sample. CDR3 coding DNA: TGTGCCAGCAGCTGGGACTCCGAGCAGTACTTC. This sequence encodes CASSWDSEQYF. The chain has TRBV7-2 and TRBJ2-7; tentative D call: TRBD2 (6 bases). The CDR3 loop spans 11 amino acids. Germline values: CDR1 SGHTA, CDR2 FQGNSA. The V end lost 4 bases, the J end lost 6 bases, and 7 bases lay between the germline ends. Supplemented by reference TRBV7-2 and TRBJ2-7, the full variable domain reads GAGVSQSPSNKVTEKGKDVELRCDPISGHTALYWYRQSLGQGLEFLIYFQGNSAPDKSGLPSDRFSAERTGGSVSTLTIQRTQQEDSAVYLCASSWDSEQYFGPGTRLTVT.

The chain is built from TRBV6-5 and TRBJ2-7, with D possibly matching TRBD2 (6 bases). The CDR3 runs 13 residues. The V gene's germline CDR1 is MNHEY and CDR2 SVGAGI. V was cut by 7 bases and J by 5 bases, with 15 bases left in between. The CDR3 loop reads CASNHPSGDEQYF. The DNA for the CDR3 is TGTGCCAGCAATCACCCCTCGGGGGACGAGCAGTACTTC.

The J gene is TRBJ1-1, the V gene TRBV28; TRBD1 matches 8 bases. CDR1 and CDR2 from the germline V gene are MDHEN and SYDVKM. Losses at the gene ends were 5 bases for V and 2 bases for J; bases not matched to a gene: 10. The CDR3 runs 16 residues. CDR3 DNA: TGTGCCAGCAGTCGACGGACAGGGAGAGGTAACACTGAAGCTTTCTTT. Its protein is CASSRRTGRGNTEAFF.

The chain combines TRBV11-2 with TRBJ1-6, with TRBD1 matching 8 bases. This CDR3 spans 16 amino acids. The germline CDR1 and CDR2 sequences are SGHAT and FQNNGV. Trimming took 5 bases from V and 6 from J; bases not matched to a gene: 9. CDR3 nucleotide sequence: TGTGCCAGCAGCCCTCTACGGGGACAGGTTAATTCACCCCTCCACTTT. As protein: CASSPLRGQVNSPLHF.

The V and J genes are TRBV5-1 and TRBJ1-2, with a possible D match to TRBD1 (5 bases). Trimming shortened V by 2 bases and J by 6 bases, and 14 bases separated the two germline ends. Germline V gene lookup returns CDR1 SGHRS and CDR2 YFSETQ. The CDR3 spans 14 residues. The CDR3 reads CASSFTGEENGYTF. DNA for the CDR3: TGCGCCAGCAGCTTTACGGGGGAGGAAAATGGCTACACCTTC.

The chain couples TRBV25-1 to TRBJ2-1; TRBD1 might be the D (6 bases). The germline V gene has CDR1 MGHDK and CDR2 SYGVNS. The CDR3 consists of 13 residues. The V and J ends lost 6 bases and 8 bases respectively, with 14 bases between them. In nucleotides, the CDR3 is TGTGCCAGCAGACAGGGAGCGGAGTATGAGCAGTTCTTC. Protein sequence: CASRQGAEYEQFF.

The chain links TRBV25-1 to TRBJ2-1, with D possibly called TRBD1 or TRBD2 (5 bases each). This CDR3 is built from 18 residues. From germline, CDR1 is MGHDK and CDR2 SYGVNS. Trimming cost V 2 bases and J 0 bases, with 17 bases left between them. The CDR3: CASSERTGADSSYNEQFF. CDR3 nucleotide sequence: TGTGCCAGCAGTGAACGGACTGGGGCTGACAGCTCCTACAATGAGCAGTTCTTC.

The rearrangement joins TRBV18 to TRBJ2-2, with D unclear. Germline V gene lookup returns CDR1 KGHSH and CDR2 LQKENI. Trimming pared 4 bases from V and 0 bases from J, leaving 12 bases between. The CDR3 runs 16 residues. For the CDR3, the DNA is TGTGCCAGCTCACGGTTCCACTCGGCGAACACCGGGGAGCTGTTTTTT. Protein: CASSRFHSANTGELFF.